What follows describes a single T cell receptor (beta chain). Method: immunoSEQ multiplex PCR; TCRdb's copy keeps in-frame clones and lacks some. This sample has around 74,000 clones, with 70% to 90% found just once. The data were taken from a study of OX40 agonist ivuxolimab in advanced cancers. The CDR3 totals 11 residues. Per the germline V gene, CDR1 is DFQATT and CDR2 is SNEGSKA (reference sequence). Trimming pared 3 bases from V and 4 bases from J, leaving 6 bases between. This receptor was obtained from an adult with an advanced solid tumor such as melanoma, head and neck, liver or kidney cancer. J is TRBJ1-1 and V is TRBV20-1, with D unclear. Material: CD4+ or CD8+ T cells sorted from blood, obtained in a trial of the OX40 agonist ivuxolimab. The CDR3 DNA is TGCAGTGCTAGGATTTCCACTGAAGCTTTCTTT. This gives the protein CSARISTEAFF.